This TCR beta chain was profiled in a study of T-cell memory formation after mild COVID-19. On the study more broadly: In these data, TCR clusters were largely donor specific. The study, taken as a whole, reports: Day 15 to 85 contractors were CD4/CD8 balanced; later expanders leaned CD4+. Cross-reactive memory apparently joined, as some responding clones appeared in pre-infection memory.

About this clonotype: The antigen remains undetermined.

Germline V gene lookup returns CDR1 SNHLY and CDR2 FYNNEI. The CDR3 is made up of 14 amino acids. V lost 9 bases and J lost 4; bases outside the gene matches: 7. 5'RACE with constant-segment primers built TCRalpha and TCRbeta cDNA libraries with UMIs. One entry per CDR3 protein results from TCRdb running MiXCR on the 5' RACE reads. The repertoire includes some 150,000 distinct CDR3 sequences, around 27% of them detected once, and roughly a quarter sits in the top ten. The chain joins TRBV2 to TRBJ2-1, with 9 bases matching TRBD1. Source material: PBMCs or a T cell subset sorted from them (not recorded which). The TCR sequence derives from an adult woman who had mild COVID-19 (a few samples of this study predate the infection). Cell type and time point are not known. CDR3 nucleotides: TGTGCCAGTTACGGGACAGGGAGTTACAATGAGCAGTTCTTC. Protein sequence: CASYGTGSYNEQFF.